These 32 T cell receptor beta chains were all obtained from the same sample, sequenced in a study of T cell responses to AZD1222 COVID-19 vaccine. TCRdb's copy holds only in-frame clones and misses some; the assay was immunoSEQ multiplex PCR. This sample carries about 80,000 clones, over 75% of them seen once, and the ten largest clones take roughly 3.1%. This specimen was peripheral blood, taken 28 days after the second AZD1222 dose. The receptor source for this set is an adult who received the AZD1222 COVID-19 vaccine.

The chain couples TRBV23-1 to TRBJ1-1; 10 nucleotides agree with TRBD1. TRBV23-1 is filed as an ORF, its function uncertain. The V segment lost 8 bases and the J segment 2 bases; nucleotides outside the gene matches: 14. There are 17 residues in the CDR3. The CDR3 DNA reads as TGCGCCAGCTTTGGGACAGGGGTCGGAGTTTCCAACACTGAAGCTTTCTTT. Amino acid sequence: CASFGTGVGVSNTEAFF.

The CDR3 protein is CASRMTGYEQYF. CDR3 bases: TGTGCCAGCAGAATGACAGGCTACGAGCAGTACTTC. The chain uses TRBV28 and TRBJ2-7; possibly TRBD1 for D (6 bases). The CDR3 totals 12 residues. Per the germline V gene, CDR1 is MDHEN and CDR2 is SYDVKM. V was trimmed by 6 bases and J by 3 bases, leaving 9 bases between them. The complete variable domain, with remaining parts taken from reference TRBV28 and TRBJ2-7, reads DVKVTQSSRYLVKRTGEKVFLECVQDMDHENMFWYRQDPGLGLRLIYFSYDVKMKEKGDIPEGYSVSREKKERFSLILESASTNQTSMYLCASRMTGYEQYFGPGTRLTVT.

V usage is TRBV5-1 and J usage is TRBJ1-1; D might be TRBD1 (5 bases). Germline values: CDR1 SGHRS, CDR2 YFSETQ. There are 14 residues in the CDR3. The germline V and J ends were trimmed by 4 bases and 1 base, with 11 bases remaining between them. CDR3 amino acids: CASSPTGRNTEAFF. For the CDR3, the DNA is TGCGCCAGCAGCCCGACGGGACGGAACACTGAAGCTTTCTTT.

This chain links TRBV6-5 with TRBJ1-6; possibly TRBD1 for D (5 bases). Trimming took off 0 bases at V and 2 bases at J, with 8 bases between the two ends. CDR1 and CDR2 (germline): MNHEY, SVGAGI. This CDR3 spans 16 amino acids. The CDR3 spells CASSYSGVTYNSPLHF. CDR3 DNA sequence: TGTGCCAGCAGTTACTCGGGGGTCACCTATAATTCACCCCTCCACTTT.

The rearrangement uses TRBV5-1 and TRBJ2-2; TRBD2 matches 8 bases. CDR1 and CDR2 (germline): SGHRS, YFSETQ. V lost 5 bases and J lost 4; bases outside the gene matches: 7. The CDR3 loop spans 15 amino acids. The CDR3 nucleotides read TGCGCCAGCAGGCTACGGGAGGGTGGCACCGGGGAGCTGTTTTTT. This translates into CASRLREGGTGELFF.

This clone was recorded a few times. The CDR3 reads CASSPGDSQNTEAFF. CDR3 coding DNA: TGTGCCAGCTCACCTGGTGACTCGCAGAACACTGAAGCTTTCTTT. The chain has TRBV18 and TRBJ1-1; D is uncertain. The V and J ends lost 3 bases and 1 base respectively, with 12 bases between them. Germline V gene data show CDR1 as KGHSH and CDR2 as LQKENI. This CDR3 is 15 amino acids long.

The CDR3 spells CASSIGRYYEQYF. The CDR3 bases are TGTGCCAGTAGTATAGGGCGATACTACGAGCAGTACTTC. This chain joins TRBV19 and TRBJ2-7, with D hard to call. The length of the CDR3 is 13 residues. CDR1 and CDR2 (germline): LNHDA, SQIVND (reference sequence). V was cut by 1 base and J by 3 bases, with 7 bases left in between.

This chain joins TRBV18 and TRBJ2-5; D gene ambiguous. Germline V gene data show CDR1 as KGHSH and CDR2 as LQKENI. Trimming stripped 4 bases from V and 5 bases from J, with 11 bases between. This CDR3 has 13 amino acids. This CDR3 is CASSRLSRETQYF. CDR3 coding DNA: TGTGCCAGCTCACGTCTCTCCAGGGAGACCCAGTACTTC.

This sequence joins TRBV7-8 and TRBJ1-1, with D tentatively TRBD1 (5 bases). The CDR3 covers 19 residues. Germline V gives CDR1 SGHVS, CDR2 FQNEAQ. V dropped 1 base and J dropped 5 bases, with 26 bases sitting between them. CDR3 nucleotides: TGTGCCAGCAGCTTAGACCTGCTCCGGGACCCCTGGGGAGGGACTGAAGCTTTCTTT. Translated, it gives CASSLDLLRDPWGGTEAFF.

This chain uses TRBV29-1 with TRBJ2-5, with a weak D call TRBD1 (5 bases). Germline V gene lookup returns CDR1 SQVTM and CDR2 ANQGSEA. The CDR3 extends over 14 amino acids. V lost 4 bases and J 3 bases, leaving 15 bases between the germline ends. CDR3 in DNA: TGCAGCGTTGGGGTCCAGGGAACCGAAGAGACCCAGTACTTC. It specifies CSVGVQGTEETQYF. Combining the CDR3 with reference TRBV29-1 and TRBJ2-5 gives the whole variable domain SAVISQKPSRDICQRGTSLTIQCQVDSQVTMMFWYRQQPGQSLTLIATANQGSEATYESGFVIDKFPISRPNLTFSTLTVSNMSPEDSSIYLCSVGVQGTEETQYFGPGTRLLVL.

Only a few counts were recorded for this clone. The rearrangement uses TRBV10-1 and TRBJ1-1; D may be TRBD1 (5 bases). The germline gives CDR1 WNHNN, CDR2 SYGVQD (reference sequence). The CDR3 length is 14 residues. V was clipped by 1 base and J by 6 bases, with 12 bases between them. The chain's CDR3 is CASSEYQGSSEAFF. The CDR3 DNA follows: TGCGCCAGCAGTGAGTACCAGGGTAGCTCTGAAGCTTTCTTT.

CDR3 amino acids: CASAREGGTDTQYF. The CDR3 region has the DNA TGTGCCAGCGCCCGGGAGGGAGGGACAGATACGCAGTATTTT. The rearrangement uses TRBV27 and TRBJ2-3, with 8 nucleotides matching TRBD2. The germline CDR1 and CDR2 sequences are MNHEY and SMNVEV (reference sequence). The length of the CDR3 is 14 residues. Germline trimming cut 8 bases from V and 3 bases from J; bases unmatched to any gene: 7.

This rearrangement joins TRBV28 to TRBJ1-1; 10 bases are shared with TRBD1. CDR1 and CDR2 from the germline V gene are MDHEN and SYDVKM. The CDR3 loop spans 15 amino acids. The junction had 9 bases not matched to a gene; V was cut back by 3 bases and J by 8 bases. CDR3 nucleotides: TGTGCCAGCAGTTTTCCCGGGACAGGGGACGGAGAAGCTTTCTTT. Protein product: CASSFPGTGDGEAFF.

The rearrangement uses TRBV27 and TRBJ1-2; D unresolved. CDR3 size: 14 residues. V was shortened by 8 bases and J by 1 base, with 14 bases between the two germline ends. Germline lookup yields CDR1 MNHEY and CDR2 SMNVEV (reference sequence). CDR3 region: CASGRGEFNYGYTF. Written as DNA, the CDR3 is TGTGCCAGCGGACGTGGGGAATTTAACTATGGCTACACCTTC.

This clone was picked up a small number of times. V and J are TRBV6-5 and TRBJ1-2; D unclear. The CDR3 extends over 15 amino acids. Trimming shortened V by 2 bases and J by 3 bases, and 13 bases separated the two germline ends. CDR1 is MNHEY and CDR2 is SVGAGI in the germline V gene. CDR3 bases: TGTGCCAGCAGTTACGACTCGGACGGATACTATGGCTACACCTTC. Translation: CASSYDSDGYYGYTF.

In DNA, the CDR3 is TGTGCCAGCAGGGACAGGGGTACAGATACGCAGTATTTT. This encodes CASRDRGTDTQYF. The J gene is TRBJ2-3, the V gene TRBV25-1, with 9 bases aligning to TRBD1. The CDR3 covers 13 residues. CDR1 is MGHDK and CDR2 is SYGVNS in the germline V gene. Trimming took 6 bases from V and 3 from J; bases not matched to a gene: 1.

The chain employs TRBV19 and TRBJ2-1; the D is unclear. The CDR3 covers 15 residues. CDR1 is LNHDA and CDR2 is SQIVND in the germline V gene (reference sequence). V was pared by 1 base and J by 0 bases, with 7 bases between. The CDR3 DNA is TGTGCCAGTAGTATAGTAGAAGTCTCCTACAATGAGCAGTTCTTC. Translated: CASSIVEVSYNEQFF.

The rearrangement links TRBV5-1 to TRBJ2-1; possible D gene TRBD1, 5 bases. Trimming removed 0 bases from V and 5 bases from J, with 12 bases in between. CDR1 is SGHRS and CDR2 is YFSETQ in the germline V gene. This CDR3 comprises 15 residues. CDR3 protein: CASSLGSGLNNEQFF. As DNA, the CDR3 is TGCGCCAGCAGCTTGGGTTCAGGGCTGAACAATGAGCAGTTCTTC.

The chain has TRBV18 and TRBJ1-1; TRBD1 matches at 9 bases. J was trimmed by 7 bases and V by 3 bases; bases with no gene match: 6. The CDR3 contains 14 residues. The germline CDR1 and CDR2 sequences are KGHSH and LQKENI. CDR3: CASSPGTGRGEAFF. In nucleotides, the CDR3 is TGTGCCAGCTCACCCGGGACAGGGAGGGGTGAAGCTTTCTTT.

The chain combines TRBV28 with TRBJ2-5; no definite D call. V was cut by 5 bases and J by 1 base, with 8 bases left in between. The CDR3 contains 13 residues. Germline loops: CDR1 MDHEN, CDR2 SYDVKM. CDR3 protein: CASSLVVQETQYF. CDR3 coding DNA: TGTGCCAGCAGTCTTGTAGTCCAAGAGACCCAGTACTTC.

The chain is built from TRBV15 and TRBJ2-3, with TRBD2 matching over 8 bases. The V gene's germline CDR1 is LNHNV and CDR2 YYDKDF (reference sequence). V lost 3 bases and J lost 0; bases outside the gene matches: 2. The CDR3 extends over 15 amino acids. The CDR3 coding sequence is TGTGCCACCAGCAGTTTAGCGGGAAGCACAGATACGCAGTATTTT. Encoded protein: CATSSLAGSTDTQYF.

The chain combines TRBV13 with TRBJ1-6; TRBD1 is a possible D gene (5 bases). The CDR3 length is 14 residues. Per germline, CDR1 PRHDT and CDR2 FYEKMQ (reference sequence). Trimming took off 5 bases at V and 9 bases at J, with 14 bases between the two ends. CDR3 region: CASSHRGRGSPLHF. In DNA form, the CDR3 reads TGTGCCAGCAGCCACCGGGGCCGGGGTTCACCCCTCCACTTT.

V is TRBV9 and J is TRBJ2-1; TRBD2 matches 10 bases. The length of the CDR3 is 16 residues. V trimming: 6 bases; J trimming: 5 bases; junction bases outside the gene matches: 11. CDR1 is SGDLS, CDR2 YYNGEE, per germline. In DNA form, the CDR3 reads TGTGCCAGCACCGCCGAAGGACTAGCGGTAGACAATGAGCAGTTCTTC. Translating it yields CASTAEGLAVDNEQFF.

This clone has a handful of counts. The chain recombines TRBV5-1 with TRBJ2-3; D not certain. Trimming removed 5 bases at V and 2 bases at J, with 12 bases between. Germline assignment: CDR1 SGHRS and CDR2 YFSETQ. CDR3 size: 14 residues. CDR3 loop: CASSFGRSTDTQYF. The CDR3 bases are TGCGCCAGCAGTTTTGGACGGTCCACAGATACGCAGTATTTT.

The V and J genes are TRBV7-6 and TRBJ1-4; no clear D. The ends were cut back, 5 bases at V and 8 bases at J, with 18 bases in the middle. Per germline, CDR1 SGHVS and CDR2 FNYEAQ. This CDR3 comprises 15 residues. CDR3 sequence (DNA): TGTGCCAGCAGCAAGAACAGCCACGTGAGAGAAAAACTGTTTTTT. Translating it yields CASSKNSHVREKLFF.

J is TRBJ1-5 and V is TRBV24-1; D not resolved. Germline loops: CDR1 KGHDR, CDR2 SFDVKD. CDR3 length equals 13 residues. V was pared by 1 base and J by 8 bases, with 8 bases between. CDR3 in amino acids: CATSDLSGKPQHF. For the CDR3, the DNA is TGTGCCACCAGTGATTTAAGTGGCAAGCCCCAGCATTTT.

The rearrangement joins TRBV27 to TRBJ2-1; the match to TRBD2 covers 8 bases. From germline, CDR1 is MNHEY and CDR2 SMNVEV (reference sequence). This CDR3 has 13 residues. Germline trimming cut 7 bases from V and 6 bases from J; bases unmatched to any gene: 5. CDR3 bases: TGTGCCAGCAACGCGGGGGGCTCCAATGAGCAGTTCTTC. Protein sequence: CASNAGGSNEQFF.

V and J are TRBV6-2 or TRBV6-3 and TRBJ1-1; D not resolved. Deletions cut 0 bases from V and 1 base from J, with 6 bases between. Germline V CDR1 and CDR2: MNHEY, SVGEGT. This CDR3 has 14 residues. In nucleotides, the CDR3 is TGTGCCAGCAGTTACTCGACCGAGAACACTGAAGCTTTCTTT. Protein: CASSYSTENTEAFF.

J is TRBJ1-4 and V is TRBV28; tentatively, D is TRBD1 (5 bases). Germline V gene data show CDR1 as MDHEN and CDR2 as SYDVKM. Trimming took off 10 bases at V and 6 bases at J, with 9 bases between the two ends. The CDR3 runs 11 residues. CDR3 in DNA: TGTGCCACCGGGGCAGATGAAAAACTGTTTTTT. Translated: CATGADEKLFF.

This clone turned up a few times. The chain recombines TRBV7-3 with TRBJ2-1; D assignment may be TRBD1 or TRBD2 (5 bases each). Per the germline V gene, CDR1 is SGHTA and CDR2 is FQGTGA. The V and J ends lost 6 bases and 8 bases respectively, with 14 bases between them. This CDR3 has 13 amino acids. The CDR3 here is CASSRGHSDEQFF. As DNA, the CDR3 is TGTGCCAGCAGTAGGGGTCATAGCGATGAGCAGTTCTTC.

DNA of the CDR3: TGTGCCAGCAGCGAAGGGACAGGAGACAATCAGCCCCAGCATTTT. As protein: CASSEGTGDNQPQHF. V and J are TRBV5-6 and TRBJ1-5; TRBD1 agrees at 8 bases. CDR1 is SGHDT, CDR2 YYEEEE, per germline. This CDR3 spans 15 amino acids. The ends lost 4 bases at V and 3 bases at J; junction bases unmatched: 6.

DNA of the CDR3: TGTGCCAGCAGCCGCGAAATTACAGGAAGGTCCTCCTTTCGGGGCTACACCTTC. Its protein product is CASSREITGRSSFRGYTF. The chain combines TRBV5-6 with TRBJ1-2; perhaps TRBD1 as D (5 bases). This CDR3 has 18 residues. CDR1 is SGHDT and CDR2 is YYEEEE in the germline V gene. Deletions cut 4 bases from V and 8 bases from J, with 30 bases between.